The 20 T cell receptor beta chains presented below share a single source sample, sequenced in a study of T cell clonality in common variable immunodeficiency. This table comes from immunoSEQ multiplex PCR, and its TCRdb copy is limited to in-frame clones, with some not included. This sample carries tens of thousands of clones, none of them present only once. Sequenced: peripheral blood mononuclear cells. Every receptor here comes from a person aged 18-69 years in good health.

This clone appeared many times. The read falls 3 residues short of the CDR3 end, and the missing part is taken from the germline J gene. J is TRBJ2-2 and V is TRBV30, with unresolved D. The CDR3 spans 11 residues. The germline CDR1 and CDR2 sequences are GTSNPN and SVGIG (reference sequence). The V and J ends lost 2 bases and 7 bases respectively, with 5 bases between them. The CDR3 bases that were read are TGTGCCTGGAGTTTAAACGGGGAG. The encoded protein is CAWSLNGE. The full CDR3 sequence reads CAWSLNGELFF.

At least ten counts were recorded for this clone. The read halts 3 residues ahead of the CDR3 end, with the missing end drawn from the germline J gene. V and J are TRBV2 and TRBJ2-5; perhaps TRBD1 as D (6 bases). V was cut by 4 bases and J by 1 base, with 7 bases left in between. The germline V gene has CDR1 SNHLY and CDR2 FYNNEI. CDR3 length equals 13 residues. The part of the CDR3 DNA that was read is TGTGCCAGCAGTGGACAGGTCCAAGAGACC. Its translation is CASSGQVQET. The CDR3 in full is CASSGQVQETQYF.

This clone was counted at least ten times. The observed sequence ends 3 residues before the CDR3 terminus, with the missing tail filled in from the germline J gene. This chain connects TRBV7-3 to TRBJ2-7, with 7 bases identical to TRBD1. The CDR3 consists of 15 residues. Looked up from germline, CDR1 is SGHTA and CDR2 is FQGTGA. V lost 5 bases to trimming and J lost 3 bases; unmatched junction nucleotides: 10. Here the CDR3 reads CASSPRTGRIYEQYF. The sequenced part of the CDR3 DNA is TGTGCCAGCAGCCCCAGGACAGGCAGGATCTACGAG.

Comments on this clone: The observed sequence ends 3 residues before the CDR3 terminus, with the missing tail filled in from the germline J gene. V usage is TRBV19 and J usage is TRBJ2-7; 10 bases are a match to TRBD1. The CDR3 runs to 12 residues. Unmatched junction bases numbered 4, after V lost 9 bases and J lost 5 bases. Germline V gene lookup returns CDR1 LNHDA and CDR2 SQIVND (reference sequence). This CDR3 is CASRDRGNEQYF. Incomplete CDR3 DNA: TGTGCCAGCCGGGACAGGGGCAACGAG.

This clone showed up many times. The read halts 3 residues ahead of the CDR3 end, with the missing end drawn from the germline J gene. V gene TRBV24-1 combines with J gene TRBJ2-2; D is possibly TRBD1 (5 bases). There are 14 residues in the CDR3. Germline assignment: CDR1 KGHDR and CDR2 SFDVKD. V was pared by 3 bases and J by 6 bases, with 10 bases between. The CDR3 DNA, read in part, is TGTGCCACCAGTGATCGACAGTTCTCCGGGGAG. As protein: CATSDRQFSGE. The whole CDR3 region reads CATSDRQFSGELFF.

In its sample, this clone was seen many times. The read gets to within 3 residues of the CDR3 end, and the germline J gene fills in the rest. The V and J genes are TRBV20-1 and TRBJ2-7, with 7 positions matching TRBD2. CDR3 size: 12 residues. Germline CDR1 and CDR2: DFQATT and SNEGSKA (reference sequence). Losses at the gene ends were 6 bases for V and 3 bases for J; bases not matched to a gene: 5. This chain's CDR3 is CSAPGTNYEQYF. Incomplete CDR3 DNA: TGCAGTGCCCCCGGGACTAACTACGAG.

This clone was observed many times. The read is 3 residues too short to cover the CDR3 end, so that end is filled in from the germline J gene. The chain couples TRBV5-6 to TRBJ2-7; no definite D call. The germline V gene has CDR1 SGHDT and CDR2 YYEEEE. CDR3 length equals 15 residues. V was pared by 3 bases and J by 0 bases, with 13 bases between. Incomplete CDR3 DNA: TGTGCCAGCAGCTATCAAGGGTGGAGCTCCTACGAG. Encoded protein: CASSYQGWSSYE. The whole CDR3 sequence is CASSYQGWSSYEQYF.

In this sample, this clone turned up many times. Read coverage stops 3 residues before the CDR3 terminus; the germline J gene supplies the remainder. The rearrangement joins TRBV10-3 to TRBJ2-2; TRBD1 is a possible D gene (6 bases). Per the germline V gene, CDR1 is ENHRY and CDR2 is SYGVKD. The ends were cut back, 2 bases at V and 4 bases at J, with 14 bases in the middle. The CDR3 is 16 residues long. The chain's CDR3 is CAISEMTGQGTGELFF. The covered CDR3 bases are TGTGCCATCAGTGAGATGACGGGACAAGGCACCGGGGAG.

This clone was picked up many times. Read sequence stops 3 residues before the CDR3 end, and the germline J gene provides the missing end. The chain recombines TRBV5-1 with TRBJ1-1; 7 bases align to TRBD1. The trim removed 2 bases at V and 5 bases at J, leaving 6 bases unmatched. The CDR3 extends over 14 amino acids. CDR1 SGHRS and CDR2 YFSETQ come from the germline V gene. The sequenced CDR3 bases are TGCGCCAGCAGCTTATTAGGGGGCGATACTGAA. This encodes CASSLLGGDTE. In full, the CDR3 is CASSLLGGDTEAFF.

At least ten counts were recorded for this clone. With the read ending 3 residues before the CDR3 end, the germline J gene is used to fill in that end. The chain carries TRBV30 and TRBJ2-5; a weak D match, TRBD2 (5 bases). Trimming removed 0 bases at V and 5 bases at J, with 16 bases between. Germline V gene lookup returns CDR1 GTSNPN and CDR2 SVGIG (reference sequence). This CDR3 spans 15 amino acids. CDR3 DNA, as far as it was read: TGTGCCTGGAGTGTAAGAGGGCTATACGAGGAGACC. Translation: CAWSVRGLYEET. The full CDR3 sequence reads CAWSVRGLYEETQYF. Combining the CDR3 with reference TRBV30 and TRBJ2-5 gives the whole variable domain SQTIHQWPATLVQPVGSPLSLECTVEGTSNPNLYWYRQAAGRGLQLLFYSVGIGQISSEVPQNLSASRPQDRQFILSSKKLLLSDSGFYLCAWSVRGLYEETQYFGPGTRLLVL.

There are many counts of this clone. The read ends 3 residues before the CDR3 terminus; that terminus is restored from the germline J gene. This chain links TRBV20-1 with TRBJ1-2, with TRBD1 identical over 9 bases. The germline gives CDR1 DFQATT, CDR2 SNEGSKA (reference sequence). The CDR3 runs to 13 residues. The CDR3 reads CSASRTGERGYTF. Incomplete CDR3 DNA: TGCAGTGCTTCCCGGACAGGGGAGAGAGGC.

This clone was recorded at least ten times. The observed sequence ends 3 residues before the CDR3 terminus, with the missing tail filled in from the germline J gene. The chain combines TRBV20-1 with TRBJ2-1; 7 positions agree with TRBD2. This CDR3 region has 11 residues. J gave up 7 bases and V 7 bases, and 4 bases lay outside the gene matches. The germline V gene has CDR1 DFQATT and CDR2 SNEGSKA (reference sequence). Partial CDR3 DNA: TGCAGTGTTAACGGGGGGAATGAG. Translating it yields CSVNGGNE. The entire CDR3 protein reads CSVNGGNEQFF.

This clone appeared many times. CDR3 in amino acids: CSALNRVGGNTIYF. The part of the CDR3 DNA that was read is TGCAGTGCTTTAAACAGGGTAGGAGGAAACACC. The chain recombines TRBV20-1 with TRBJ1-3, with D possibly being TRBD1 (6 bases). The read halts 3 residues ahead of the CDR3 end, with the missing end drawn from the germline J gene. V lost 5 bases and J lost 4, with 15 bases in between. CDR1 DFQATT and CDR2 SNEGSKA come from the germline V gene (reference sequence). This CDR3 spans 14 amino acids.

Note on this clone: The CDR3 end falls 3 residues outside the read, so it is completed with the germline J gene. This chain uses TRBV19 with TRBJ2-7, with D possibly being TRBD1 (6 bases). Germline loops: CDR1 LNHDA, CDR2 SQIVND (reference sequence). The CDR3 is 13 amino acids. V gave up 5 bases and J gave up 2 bases, with 10 bases separating them. The CDR3 reads CASSYRVAYEQYF. CDR3 bases read: TGTGCCAGTAGTTACAGGGTAGCCTACGAG.

This clone has a handful of counts. The sequence runs out 3 residues before the end of the CDR3; the remainder is reconstructed from the germline J gene. This chain links TRBV19 with TRBJ2-5; 8 nucleotides match TRBD1. V was pared by 5 bases and J by 0 bases, with 11 bases of the junction left unmatched. Germline loops: CDR1 LNHDA, CDR2 SQIVND (reference sequence). This CDR3 region has 17 residues. This CDR3 reads CASSSPGQGKYQETQYF. CDR3 bases read: TGTGCCAGTAGTTCCCCAGGACAGGGAAAGTACCAAGAGACC. Together with reference TRBV19 and TRBJ2-5, the CDR3 gives the full variable domain: DGGITQSPKYLFRKEGQNVTLSCEQNLNHDAMYWYRQDPGQGLRLIYYSQIVNDFQKGDIAEGYSVSREKKESFPLTVTSAQKNPTAFYLCASSSPGQGKYQETQYFGPGTRLLVL.

There are a few counts of this clone. The CDR3 end is not reached by the read, which stops 3 residues before it; the germline J gene fills it in. The V gene is TRBV10-1, the J gene TRBJ2-5; no reliable D call. Deletions cut 10 bases from V and 3 bases from J, with 6 bases between. This CDR3 has 10 amino acids. Germline V CDR1 and CDR2: WNHNN, SYGVQD (reference sequence). The part of the CDR3 DNA that was read is TGCGCCAACCCTAAAGAGACC. Protein product: CANPKET. The full CDR3 protein is CANPKETQYF.

This clone was seen a handful of times. With the read ending 3 residues before the CDR3 end, the germline J gene is used to fill in that end. J is TRBJ2-3 and V is TRBV18, with unresolved D. Germline assignment: CDR1 KGHSH and CDR2 LQKENI. The CDR3 spans 14 residues. Trimming stripped 6 bases from V and 0 bases from J, with 10 bases between. The CDR3 sequence is CASSPQGSTDTQYF. The part of the CDR3 DNA that was read is TGTGCCAGCTCCCCCCAAGGGAGCACAGATACG.

This clone was seen ten or more times. The CDR3 protein is CASTHPDYSNQPQHF. The sequenced part of the CDR3 DNA is TGTGCCAGCACCCACCCAGATTATAGCAATCAGCCC. The gene calls are TRBV6-2 or TRBV6-3 and TRBJ1-5; D is unclear. Read sequence stops 3 residues before the CDR3 end, and the germline J gene provides the missing end. Germline loops: CDR1 MNHEY, CDR2 SVGEGT. This CDR3 region has 15 residues. Trimming removed 7 bases at V and 0 bases at J, with 13 bases between.

In this sample, this clone turned up many times. The read gets to within 3 residues of the CDR3 end, and the germline J gene fills in the rest. Other DNA variants within this sample encode the same CDR3. V gene TRBV29-1 combines with J gene TRBJ2-3; D ambiguous. V was clipped by 3 bases and J by 2 bases, with 9 bases between them. The CDR3 covers 13 residues. Germline loops: CDR1 SQVTM, CDR2 ANQGSEA. The sequenced part of the CDR3 DNA is TGCAGCGTTGACCAGATTTCCACAGATACG. This translates into CSVDQISTDT. The full CDR3 protein is CSVDQISTDTQYF.

The table lists this clone with many counts. The CDR3 end is not reached by the read, which stops 3 residues before it; the germline J gene fills it in. V usage is TRBV5-1 and J usage is TRBJ2-1, with 7 bases aligning to TRBD1. CDR3 size: 15 residues. With V trimmed by 2 bases and J by 1 base, 3 bases remained unmatched. Germline-derived CDR1 and CDR2 are SGHRS and YFSETQ. CDR3 residues: CASSLARGSYNEQFF. The covered CDR3 bases are TGCGCCAGCAGCTTAGCCAGGGGGTCCTACAATGAG.